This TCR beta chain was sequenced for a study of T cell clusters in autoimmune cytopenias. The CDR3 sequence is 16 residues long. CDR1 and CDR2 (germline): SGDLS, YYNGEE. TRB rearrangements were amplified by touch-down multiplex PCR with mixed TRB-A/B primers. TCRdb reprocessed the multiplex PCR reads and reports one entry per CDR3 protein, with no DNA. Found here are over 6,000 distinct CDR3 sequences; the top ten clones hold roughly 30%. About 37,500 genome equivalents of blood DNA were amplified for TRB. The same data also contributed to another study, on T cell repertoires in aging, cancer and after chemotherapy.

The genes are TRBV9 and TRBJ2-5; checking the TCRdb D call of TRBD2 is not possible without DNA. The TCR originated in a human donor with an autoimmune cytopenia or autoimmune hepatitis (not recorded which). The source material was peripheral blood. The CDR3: CASSVGQREGQETQYF.